Shown below are 18 T cell receptor beta chains from a single sample sequenced in a study of T cell responses to AZD1222 COVID-19 vaccine. The data were produced by immunoSEQ multiplex PCR, yet TCRdb's version contains in-frame clones alone and is incomplete. The data contain tens of thousands of clones, roughly 90% of them seen just once; the ten biggest clones take up 7.5% to 9%. This specimen consisted of peripheral blood, obtained on day 0 of AZD1222 vaccination. Receptors were obtained from an adult in good health.

The rearrangement uses TRBV7-9 and TRBJ1-1; D is ambiguous. CDR1 is SEHNR and CDR2 is FQNEAQ in the germline V gene (reference sequence). V dropped 5 bases and J dropped 0 bases, with 10 bases sitting between them. The CDR3 is 14 residues long. CDR3 in amino acids: CASSRALMNTEAFF. The CDR3 DNA follows: TGTGCCAGCAGCAGAGCACTAATGAACACTGAAGCTTTCTTT.

The J gene is TRBJ2-5, the V gene TRBV28; 7 nucleotides line up with TRBD2. Germline V lookup: CDR1 MDHEN, CDR2 SYDVKM. The V gene end was trimmed by 0 bases and the J gene end by 6 bases; junction bases not matched to a gene: 7. The CDR3 runs to 15 residues. CDR3 DNA sequence: TGTGCCAGCAGTTTATGGGCGGGAGAGATACAGACCCAGTACTTC. This gives the protein CASSLWAGEIQTQYF.

This clone showed up just a few times. The chain joins TRBV11-2 to TRBJ2-3; TRBD2 aligns across 13 bases. V lost 5 bases, J lost 9 bases, and 8 bases stayed unmatched. This CDR3 is built from 15 residues. From germline, CDR1 is SGHAT and CDR2 FQNNGV. The CDR3 DNA sequence: TGTGCCAGCAGCGTTAGCGGACTAGCGGGAGTCACGCAGTATTTT. It encodes CASSVSGLAGVTQYF.

The rearrangement joins TRBV6-2 or TRBV6-3 to TRBJ1-5, with D hard to call. Trimming took 0 bases from V and 4 from J, leaving 7 bases between them. The CDR3 totals 14 residues. Germline V gene sequence: CDR1 MNHEY, CDR2 SVGEGT. The CDR3 is CASSYSIQNQPQHF. The CDR3 DNA follows: TGTGCCAGCAGTTACTCGATTCAGAATCAGCCCCAGCATTTT.

This clone showed up just a few times. The chain is built from TRBV27 and TRBJ2-5; 9 nucleotides agree with TRBD2. The CDR3 extends over 19 amino acids. Germline V gene data show CDR1 as MNHEY and CDR2 as SMNVEV (reference sequence). V lost 2 bases to trimming and J lost 0 bases; unmatched junction nucleotides: 13. The CDR3 nucleotides read TGTGCCAGCAGTTTAACGGGGCTCGGTAGCGGGAGTTACCAAGAGACCCAGTACTTC. Protein sequence: CASSLTGLGSGSYQETQYF.

The chain recombines TRBV14 with TRBJ2-3, with unresolved D. Deletions cut 1 base from V and 4 bases from J, with 6 bases between. Germline V lookup: CDR1 SGHDN, CDR2 FVKESK. The CDR3 spans 13 residues. Here the CDR3 reads CASSQVTADTQYF. CDR3 nucleotide sequence: TGTGCCAGCAGCCAAGTGACCGCAGATACGCAGTATTTT.

This clone was counted a single time. The CDR3 here is CASRPGGTGELFF. The CDR3 DNA reads as TGTGCCAGTAGGCCAGGGGGCACCGGGGAGCTGTTTTTT. The chain joins TRBV19 to TRBJ2-2; 7 positions match TRBD1. Germline V gene sequence: CDR1 LNHDA, CDR2 SQIVND (reference sequence). The CDR3 has 13 residues. V lost 6 bases and J lost 4; bases outside the gene matches: 2.

The chain joins TRBV6-2 or TRBV6-3 to TRBJ2-7; D is unclear. The CDR3 covers 12 residues. Germline assignment: CDR1 MNHEY and CDR2 SVGEGT. Between the trimmed V and J ends, which lost 3 bases and 3 bases, there was a span of 6 bases. DNA for the CDR3: TGTGCCAGCAGTTATCTTCGCTACGAGCAGTACTTC. Its protein product is CASSYLRYEQYF.

This chain joins TRBV20-1 and TRBJ2-5; D might be TRBD1 or TRBD2, each matching 5 bases. This CDR3 comprises 17 residues. Between the trimmed V and J ends, which lost 3 bases and 5 bases, there was a span of 25 bases. CDR1 is DFQATT, CDR2 SNEGSKA, per germline (reference sequence). The CDR3 loop is CSASSRTGTSRRETQYF. CDR3 bases: TGCAGTGCTAGTAGCCGTACCGGGACGTCTCGTCGGGAGACCCAGTACTTC.

The chain uses TRBV7-2 and TRBJ2-7; D gene unclear. Trimming stripped 5 bases from V and 6 bases from J, with 8 bases between. This CDR3 region has 11 residues. Per germline, CDR1 SGHTA and CDR2 FQGNSA. The CDR3 here is CASSRSIEQYF. CDR3 DNA sequence: TGTGCCAGCAGCCGATCGATCGAGCAGTACTTC.

J is TRBJ2-7 and V is TRBV6-2 or TRBV6-3; 10 nucleotides agree with TRBD1. The CDR3 is made up of 14 amino acids. V shed 5 bases and J 3 bases; nucleotides not matched to a gene: 4. Germline values: CDR1 MNHEY, CDR2 SVGEGT. The CDR3 sequence is CASSPGTGDYEQYF. The CDR3 nucleotides are TGTGCCAGCAGTCCCGGGACAGGGGACTACGAGCAGTACTTC.

The chain joins TRBV3-1 (or the pseudogene TRBV3-2) to TRBJ2-1; D ambiguous. This CDR3 is 12 amino acids long. Germline V gene sequence: CDR1 LGHDT, CDR2 YNNKEL (reference sequence). Trimming left V 1 base short and J 7 bases short, with 5 bases between. The CDR3 region is CASSQVENEQFF. The CDR3 nucleotides read TGTGCCAGCAGCCAAGTGGAGAATGAGCAGTTCTTC.

The rearrangement uses TRBV6-4 and TRBJ2-3; D is perhaps TRBD2 (6 bases). Germline V gene lookup returns CDR1 MRHNA and CDR2 SNTAGT. This CDR3 region has 13 residues. The ends were cut back, 4 bases at V and 2 bases at J, with 7 bases in the middle. The CDR3 loop reads CASSAGATDTQYF. In nucleotides, the CDR3 is TGTGCCAGCAGTGCGGGAGCCACAGATACGCAGTATTTT.

This clone was recorded only once. V and J are TRBV3-1 (or the pseudogene TRBV3-2) and TRBJ1-3, with no clear D. Looked up from germline, CDR1 is LGHDT and CDR2 is YNNKEL (reference sequence). The ends were cut back, 0 bases at V and 3 bases at J, with 9 bases in the middle. The CDR3 covers 15 residues. CDR3 coding DNA: TGTGCCAGCAGCCAAGATGGCGGGCTTGGAAACACCATATATTTT. Its protein is CASSQDGGLGNTIYF.

The gene calls are TRBV6-2 or TRBV6-3 and TRBJ2-4; 8 bases agree with TRBD2. CDR1 is MNHEY, CDR2 SVGEGT, per germline. The CDR3 covers 17 residues. J was trimmed by 9 bases and V by 2 bases; bases with no gene match: 15. CDR3: CASSYRYGSGSFGIQYF. CDR3 bases: TGTGCCAGCAGTTACCGGTACGGGAGCGGGAGTTTCGGCATTCAGTACTTC.

V is TRBV11-2 and J is TRBJ2-3, with unresolved D. The CDR3 is made up of 13 amino acids. Germline-derived CDR1 and CDR2 are SGHAT and FQNNGV. V was cut by 3 bases and J by 2 bases, with 6 bases left in between. CDR3 sequence reads: CASSFRPTDTQYF. The CDR3 nucleotides are TGTGCCAGCAGCTTCCGCCCCACAGATACGCAGTATTTT.

V and J are TRBV29-1 and TRBJ1-5; D is unclear. The CDR3 extends over 15 amino acids. Looked up from germline, CDR1 is SQVTM and CDR2 is ANQGSEA. V dropped 4 bases and J dropped 2 bases, with 15 bases sitting between them. Written as DNA, the CDR3 is TGCAGCGTTGCGGACGAACTCGGGCGCAATCAGCCCCAGCATTTT. Translation: CSVADELGRNQPQHF. Full variable domain (missing parts from reference TRBV29-1 and TRBJ1-5): SAVISQKPSRDICQRGTSLTIQCQVDSQVTMMFWYRQQPGQSLTLIATANQGSEATYESGFVIDKFPISRPNLTFSTLTVSNMSPEDSSIYLCSVADELGRNQPQHFGDGTRLSIL.

This chain joins TRBV7-9 and TRBJ2-5; 8 bases are shared with TRBD2. This CDR3 has 15 residues. Germline V gene data show CDR1 as SEHNR and CDR2 as FQNEAQ (reference sequence). The V segment lost 4 bases and the J segment 5 bases; nucleotides outside the gene matches: 9. CDR3 sequence reads: CASSSPFGLAETQYF. Written as DNA, the CDR3 is TGTGCCAGCAGCTCGCCGTTTGGACTAGCTGAGACCCAGTACTTC.